The present TCR beta chain was sequenced within a study of T cells expressing NK-cell markers. Study background: Most of the eight sequenced donors tested HCMV-seropositive; one tested seronegative.

TCRdb re-analyzed the 5' RACE reads; it lists each CDR3 protein once, without DNA. Here the sample table reports 150,000 or so distinct CDR3 sequences. Overall study results and limits: Whether expanded NKG2C+ T cell clones were HCMV-specific remained unclear. Dominant NKG2C+ clonotypes accounted for roughly 1.0-7.0% of CD8+ T cells in roughly 6 donors.

The CDR3 is 18 residues long. CDR1 is MGHRA and CDR2 is YSYEKL in the germline V gene. A remark on this clonotype: Antigen specificity is unknown.

The rearrangement uses TRBV4-1 and TRBJ2-1; TCRdb reports TRBD1, a call that lacks DNA to check it against. The specimen sequenced was blood T cells: a sorted CD56 or NKG2C T cell subset, CD4+ or CD8+ T cells, or bulk PBMC T cells (not recorded which). This receptor was identified in a woman in her 50s in good health. CDR3: CASSQEGNRGLTMGEQFF.